One and the same sample provided the 9 T cell receptor beta chains below, sequenced in a study of brain metastases from non-small cell lung cancer. The assay was immunoSEQ multiplex PCR, and TCRdb's table has in-frame clones only and misses some. The table includes 640 or so clones, approximately 81% detected once. The sequencing input was tumor-adjacent normal tissue. These receptors were obtained from a donor aged 40 or older with non-small cell lung cancer.

The chain joins TRBV3-1 (or the pseudogene TRBV3-2) to TRBJ2-6; D gene uncertain. The CDR3 has 13 residues. Germline V gene lookup returns CDR1 LGHDT and CDR2 YNNKEL (reference sequence). Trimming stripped 1 base from V and 4 bases from J, with 2 bases between. The CDR3 coding sequence is TGTGCCAGCAGCCAAGGAGGGGCCAACGTCCTGACTTTC. Amino acids: CASSQGGANVLTF.

The V call is TRBV7-3, the J call TRBJ2-3, with 7 bases aligning to TRBD1. Germline-derived CDR1 and CDR2 are SGHTA and FQGTGA. J lost 1 base, V lost 4 bases, and 2 bases had no gene match. This CDR3 comprises 14 residues. CDR3 coding DNA: TGTGCCAGCAGCTCAAGGGGGCGCACAGATACGCAGTATTTT. It specifies CASSSRGRTDTQYF.

The chain carries TRBV2 and TRBJ1-2; the D gene is possibly TRBD1 (6 bases). The germline V and J ends were trimmed by 7 bases and 4 bases, with 13 bases remaining between them. CDR1 SNHLY and CDR2 FYNNEI come from the germline V gene. This CDR3 has 13 residues. The DNA for the CDR3 is TGTGCCAGCATTTTACGGGACATCTATGGCTACACCTTC. Translation: CASILRDIYGYTF. The full variable domain, in which reference TRBV2 and TRBJ1-2 provide the parts outside the CDR3, is EPEVTQTPSHQVTQMGQEVILRCVPISNHLYFYWYRQILGQKVEFLVSFYNNEISEKSEIFDDQFSVERPDGSNFTLKIRSTKLEDSAMYFCASILRDIYGYTFGSGTRLTVV.

This clone is a singleton in its sample. This sequence joins TRBV28 and TRBJ2-5; tentatively, D is TRBD1 or TRBD2 (5 bases each). The CDR3 consists of 12 residues. Germline V CDR1 and CDR2: MDHEN, SYDVKM. The V and J ends lost 9 bases and 6 bases respectively, with 14 bases between them. The DNA of the CDR3 is TGTGCCAGTAGGTCCGGGACCCAGACCCAGTACTTC. Residues: CASRSGTQTQYF.

The chain is built from TRBV5-1 and TRBJ1-1; possible D gene TRBD1, 5 bases. The CDR3 runs to 14 residues. Germline CDR1 SGHRS, CDR2 YFSETQ. The germline V and J ends were trimmed by 3 bases and 0 bases, with 9 bases remaining between them. CDR3 coding DNA: TGCGCCAGCAGCTGGGACGGTATGAACACTGAAGCTTTCTTT. Protein: CASSWDGMNTEAFF. Supplemented by reference TRBV5-1 and TRBJ1-1, the full variable domain reads KAGVTQTPRYLIKTRGQQVTLSCSPISGHRSVSWYQQTPGQGLQFLFEYFSETQRNKGNFPGRFSGRQFSNSRSEMNVSTLELGDSALYLCASSWDGMNTEAFFGQGTRLTVV.

The rearrangement joins TRBV19 to TRBJ2-5; possible D gene TRBD2, 5 bases. Trimming removed 4 bases at V and 2 bases at J, with 11 bases between. Germline-derived CDR1 and CDR2 are LNHDA and SQIVND (reference sequence). The CDR3 loop spans 14 amino acids. In nucleotides, the CDR3 is TGTGCCAGTAGTAGAAGGACTGGACAAGAGACCCAGTACTTC. It codes for CASSRRTGQETQYF.

The chain carries TRBV14 and TRBJ2-5, with TRBD2 matching 11 bases. The length of the CDR3 is 14 residues. V trimming: 6 bases; J trimming: 2 bases; junction bases outside the gene matches: 2. From germline, CDR1 is SGHDN and CDR2 FVKESK. The CDR3: CASRLAGVQETQYF. In DNA form, the CDR3 reads TGTGCCAGCAGACTAGCGGGGGTACAAGAGACCCAGTACTTC.

J is TRBJ2-3 and V is TRBV29-1, with D unresolved. The CDR3 loop spans 15 amino acids. Germline CDR1 is SQVTM and CDR2 is ANQGSEA. V was pared by 2 bases and J by 4 bases, with 16 bases between. The CDR3 bases are TGCAGCGTTGAATGGGCAGCCCTTTCTCCAGATACGCAGTATTTT. Protein product: CSVEWAALSPDTQYF.

This chain connects TRBV9 to TRBJ2-5; D is perhaps TRBD2 (5 bases). V lost 2 bases to trimming and J lost 1 base, with 12 bases between them. The CDR3 contains 15 residues. CDR1 SGDLS and CDR2 YYNGEE come from the germline V gene. The CDR3 bases are TGTGCCAGCAGCGTCCTAAGCGGCGGCCAAGAGACCCAGTACTTC. Its translation: CASSVLSGGQETQYF.